Below, one T cell receptor beta chain is given with its context. V shed 2 bases and J shed 6 bases, with 16 bases lying between them. The germline V gene encodes CDR1 MGHDK and CDR2 SYGVNS. The CDR3 covers 15 residues. The sample comes from a study of blood T cell repertoires in COVID-19. Background on the study: PBMCs, B-cell-depleted T cells, or T cells provided the cDNA or gDNA that made up the material.

In the source study's methods: How many nucleated cells were present was estimated from reference gene primer amplification. Measured with immunoSEQ multiplex PCR; TCRdb has only the in-frame clones, and not every one. From that table come the V and J calls and clone size; the DNA was used to work out D and trimming. Among roughly 63,000 clones listed, under 85% were seen once. Source material: peripheral blood. The clonotype comes from a woman older than 75 with acute or convalescent COVID-19. This sequence joins TRBV25-1 and TRBJ1-1, with a possible D match to TRBD1 (6 bases). The DNA of the CDR3 is TGTGCCAGCAGTGAAACAGGGTTTTTTAGCGCTGAAGCTTTCTTT. Protein: CASSETGFFSAEAFF.